The present T cell receptor (beta chain) was sequenced within a study of CD8 T cells in ankylosing spondylitis (TCRdb year 2017). Background for the entire study: T cell receptor beta repertoires were profiled in healthy donors and ankylosing spondylitis patients so that disease-linked TCR variants could be found. Samples of peripheral blood were taken, and for ankylosing spondylitis patients, synovial fluid was collected as well. The whole study cohort included 85 to 120 healthy donors and about two dozen ankylosing spondylitis patients.

From the cysteine through the phenylalanine, the CDR3 covers 14 amino acids. Only CDR3 DNA is held: 42 bases, read in frame from base 1. V and J lose 6 bases and 3 bases, and a span of 13 bases separates them. The table lists this clonotype with a few counts. Its antigen has not been determined. The record has no base qualities; no much larger clone is one base away. On the study overall, not on this receptor specifically: Some TCR beta motif variants had previously been reported in synovial fluid and blood of reactive arthritis patients, which suggested common disease-initiation mechanisms. The disease-linked clones had a CD8+ phenotype and were found at relatively low frequencies in peripheral blood. Significant enrichment of the disease-linked clones was reported in matched synovial fluid samples from ankylosing spondylitis patients. A TCR beta motif made up of eight or nine highly homologous amino acid variants appeared to be characteristic of blood from ankylosing spondylitis patients.

Sequenced on an Illumina HiSeq 2500. TCR beta libraries were prepared by quantitative 5'-RACE with molecular barcodes. Regarding the original processing steps: A new computational method based on a probabilistic model of VDJ rearrangement was used to identify disease-linked TCR variants. In-frame beta chains were kept once TCRdb had trimmed the public reads at Q25 with fastp and called clones with MiXCR. All rows with the same CDR3 protein become a single entry with the most common DNA and genes. TCRdb assigned the V and J calls; the authors' analysis was not used. Here the sample has approximately 300,000 distinct CDR3 sequences; around 7.6% occur a single time. Of the sample, approximately 15% falls within the top ten clones.

The chain couples TRBV12-3 or TRBV12-4 to TRBJ2-3; TRBD2 is a possible D gene, resting on 6 matching bases. Sequences were obtained from blood, either unsorted or a sorted T cell fraction (not recorded which). This receptor was taken from a male donor with ankylosing spondylitis. At the DNA level, the sequence is TGTGCCAGCAGAGGCGGGATAGAGACAGATACGCAGTATTTT. It encodes CASRGGIETDTQYF.